This is a list of T cell receptor beta chains from one sample in a study of T cells of healthy individuals. TCRdb fed the 5' RACE reads into MiXCR, producing one record per CDR3 protein. The data show 90,000 to 100,000 distinct CDR3 sequences, under 20% seen once. These receptors all come from a human donor in good health. Both conserved end residues are part of each CDR3. The order of the fields is D gene, J gene, V gene, clone size, CDR3 protein, CDR3 DNA. A D gene is named only where the DNA matches it firmly. Clone size is given for some rows only: seen once, a few or many times, or a class if the clone is expanded.

NA | TRBJ2-7 | TRBV6-4 | NA | CASSDSPGPPHEQYF | TGTGCCAGCAGTGACTCCCCGGGGCCGCCACACGAGCAGTACTTC
NA | TRBJ1-1 | TRBV7-2 | few | CASSSKPRIAEAFF | TGTGCCAGCAGCTCCAAACCCAGGATCGCTGAAGCTTTCTTT
NA | TRBJ1-4 | TRBV15 | NA | CATSSRGTAATNEKLFF | TGTGCCACCAGCAGCCGCGGAACAGCTGCAACTAATGAAAAACTGTTTTTT
NA | TRBJ2-5 | TRBV20-1 | few | CSARAGGQEETQYF | TGCAGTGCTAGAGCGGGGGGCCAGGAGGAGACCCAGTACTTC
NA | TRBJ1-5 | TRBV7-9 | many | CASSSLPNQPQHF | TGTGCCAGCAGCTCGCTCCCGAATCAGCCCCAGCATTTT
NA | TRBJ1-1 | TRBV7-9 | many | CASSLVAGNTEAFF | TGTGCCAGCAGCTTAGTGGCAGGGAACACTGAAGCTTTCTTT
TRBD2 | TRBJ2-3 | TRBV7-9 | few | CASTGTSGGYSTDTQYF | TGTGCCAGCACGGGGACTAGCGGAGGATATAGCACAGATACGCAGTATTTT
NA | TRBJ2-4 | TRBV28 | NA | CASTIGGGKNIQYF | TGTGCCAGCACCATCGGAGGGGGCAAAAACATTCAGTACTTC
NA | TRBJ2-1 | TRBV20-1 | many | CSARDSRGVDVNEQFF | TGCAGTGCTAGAGATAGTCGAGGGGTTGATGTCAATGAGCAGTTCTTC
NA | TRBJ2-7 | TRBV20-1 | many | CSAAVYEQYF | TGCAGTGCAGCGGTTTACGAGCAGTACTTC
NA | TRBJ2-3 | TRBV3-1 | many | CASRGSSTDTQYF | TGTGCCAGCCGCGGGTCAAGCACAGATACGCAGTATTTT
NA | TRBJ1-4 | TRBV6-1 | many | CASSEGVSWNEKLFF | TGTGCCAGCAGTGAAGGGGTCTCATGGAATGAAAAACTGTTTTTT
NA | TRBJ1-3 | TRBV4-1 | many | CASSGGEGRAGNTIYF | TGCGCCAGCAGCGGGGGAGAGGGACGGGCTGGAAACACCATATATTTT
NA | TRBJ1-1 | TRBV28 | NA | CASSLIRGNTEAFF | TGTGCCAGCAGTTTAATCCGGGGGAACACTGAAGCTTTCTTT
TRBD2 | TRBJ2-1 | TRBV18 | NA | CASSPPSSGGHNEQFF | TGTGCCAGCTCACCACCGTCTAGCGGGGGCCACAATGAGCAGTTCTTC
NA | TRBJ2-1 | TRBV20-1 | many | CSAPSHNYNEQFF | TGCAGTGCTCCCTCGCACAACTACAATGAGCAGTTCTTC
NA | TRBJ2-1 | TRBV21-1 | NA | CASSSERSSYNEQFF | TGTGCCAGCAGCTCCGAGCGGAGCTCCTACAATGAGCAGTTCTTC
TRBD2 | TRBJ2-2 | TRBV20-1 | few | CSARGPQGASGVTGELFF | TGCAGTGCTAGGGGCCCACAGGGCGCTAGCGGGGTGACCGGGGAGCTGTTTTTT
NA | TRBJ2-4 | TRBV6-2/TRBV6-3 | NA | CASSGRGVVAKNIQYF | TGTGCCAGCAGTGGACGCGGGGTGGTAGCCAAAAACATTCAGTACTTC
NA | TRBJ2-2 | TRBV12-3/TRBV12-4 | many | CASRSMAGELFF | TGTGCCAGCAGGAGTATGGCCGGGGAGCTGTTTTTT
NA | TRBJ2-7 | TRBV6-2/TRBV6-3 | NA | CASRPPGTEGYEQYF | TGTGCCAGCAGACCCCCTGGGACGGAGGGCTACGAGCAGTACTTC
TRBD1 | TRBJ1-4 | TRBV29-1 | NA | CSARTGLRTLRGEKLFF | TGCAGCGCCAGGACAGGGTTAAGGACCTTAAGAGGGGAAAAACTGTTTTTT
NA | TRBJ1-5 | TRBV20-1 | many | CSANRGTSNQPQHF | TGCAGTGCGAACCGGGGGACATCCAATCAGCCCCAGCATTTT
NA | TRBJ2-3 | TRBV12-3/TRBV12-4 | NA | CASSLRNTQYF | TGTGCCAGCAGTTTAAGGAATACGCAGTATTTT
NA | TRBJ2-7 | TRBV28 | NA | CASPPPGTSVSYEQYF | TGTGCCAGTCCCCCCCCCGGGACCTCTGTCTCCTACGAGCAGTACTTC
TRBD1 | TRBJ2-7 | TRBV28 | few | CASGSHRGPKSYEQYF | TGTGCCAGCGGATCACACAGGGGGCCCAAGTCCTACGAGCAGTACTTC
TRBD1 | TRBJ2-1 | TRBV27 | many | CASSLQGADEQFF | TGTGCCAGCAGTTTACAGGGGGCGGATGAGCAGTTCTTC
NA | TRBJ1-4 | TRBV9 | many | CASSPPGIPTNEKLFF | TGTGCCAGCAGCCCCCCAGGGATCCCAACTAATGAAAAACTGTTTTTT
TRBD2 | TRBJ2-3 | TRBV4-1 | NA | CASSRGLAAGTDTQYF | TGCGCCAGCAGCCGAGGACTAGCGGCCGGCACAGATACGCAGTATTTT
TRBD2 | TRBJ2-7 | TRBV20-1 | medium-sized | CSADKLGTTPYEQYF | TGCAGTGCCGACAAACTCGGGACTACTCCGTACGAGCAGTACTTC
NA | TRBJ1-5 | TRBV20-1 | NA | CSAPRGVGNQPQHF | TGCAGTGCTCCGCGCGGGGTCGGCAATCAGCCCCAGCATTTT
TRBD1 | TRBJ1-4 | TRBV6-4 | few | CASSASAGTGGSKLFF | TGTGCCAGCAGTGCATCCGCCGGGACAGGGGGCTCAAAACTGTTTTTT
NA | TRBJ2-1 | TRBV29-1 | few | CSVSGGLGAPSSYNEQFF | TGCAGCGTTTCCGGCGGCCTAGGAGCCCCAAGCTCCTACAATGAGCAGTTCTTC
NA | TRBJ1-3 | TRBV7-9 | many | CASEEGRSGNTIYF | TGTGCCAGCGAAGAAGGCCGCTCTGGAAACACCATATATTTT
TRBD1 | TRBJ2-1 | TRBV25-1 | many | CASSELGGYYNEQFF | TGTGCCAGCAGTGAATTAGGGGGCTACTACAATGAGCAGTTCTTC
NA | TRBJ1-6 | TRBV20-1 | NA | CSASLARPLSPLHF | TGCAGTGCTAGTCTAGCCAGACCTCTTTCACCCCTCCACTTT
NA | TRBJ2-7 | TRBV6-5 | few | CASRTGLEQYF | TGTGCCAGCAGGACAGGATTGGAGCAGTACTTC
NA | TRBJ1-5 | TRBV28 | few | CASTPGGSIVWDQPQHF | TGTGCCAGCACCCCTGGGGGCAGTATCGTCTGGGATCAGCCCCAGCATTTT
NA | TRBJ2-1 | TRBV2 | NA | CASSARPENEQFF | TGTGCCAGCAGTGCAAGACCCGAGAATGAGCAGTTCTTC
NA | TRBJ1-1 | TRBV7-2 | NA | CASSLLGPMNTEAFF | TGTGCCAGCAGCTTACTGGGCCCCATGAACACTGAAGCTTTCTTT
NA | TRBJ2-7 | TRBV20-1 | NA | CSASRDTASYEQYF | TGCAGTGCTAGTCGAGACACTGCCTCCTACGAGCAGTACTTC
NA | TRBJ2-7 | TRBV6-5 | NA | CASSYELSSELDEQYF | TGTGCCAGCAGTTACGAGTTGAGTTCCGAACTCGACGAGCAGTACTTC
TRBD2 | TRBJ2-1 | TRBV5-1 | NA | CASSLFLAGGNEQFF | TGCGCCAGCAGCTTGTTCCTAGCGGGAGGTAACGAGCAGTTCTTC
NA | TRBJ2-7 | TRBV20-1 | NA | CSARDLFRAAYEQYF | TGCAGTGCTAGAGATCTTTTCAGGGCGGCCTACGAGCAGTACTTC
TRBD2 | TRBJ2-1 | TRBV29-1 | many | CSVEGLAGGNRRNEQFF | TGCAGCGTTGAAGGACTAGCGGGAGGTAATCGAAGGAATGAGCAGTTCTTC
TRBD1 | TRBJ2-5 | TRBV4-2 | few | CASSQERGQGETQYF | TGTGCCAGCAGCCAAGAGAGGGGACAGGGAGAGACCCAGTACTTC
NA | TRBJ2-7 | TRBV27 | many | CASSFRGSTPEQYF | TGTGCCAGCAGTTTTCGGGGGAGTACCCCCGAGCAGTACTTC
NA | TRBJ2-5 | TRBV20-1 | many | CSARVPATETQYF | TGCAGTGCTAGAGTGCCCGCGACAGAGACCCAGTACTTC
TRBD1 | TRBJ2-2 | TRBV20-1 | NA | CSARDVRTGGLTGELFF | TGCAGTGCTAGAGATGTCCGGACAGGGGGCCTCACCGGGGAGCTGTTTTTT
NA | TRBJ2-3 | TRBV7-2 | many | CASSLEGGWDTQYF | TGTGCCAGCAGCTTAGAAGGGGGTTGGGATACGCAGTATTTT
TRBD2 | TRBJ2-5 | TRBV5-1 | few | CASSLGLAALQETQYF | TGCGCCAGCAGCTTGGGTCTAGCGGCTCTACAAGAGACCCAGTACTTC
NA | TRBJ1-2 | TRBV9 | few | CASSVDLRGYTF | TGTGCCAGCAGCGTAGATCTAAGAGGCTACACCTTC
TRBD2 | TRBJ2-3 | TRBV3-1 | many | CASSRGLANTDTQYF | TGTGCCAGCAGCCGGGGACTAGCGAACACAGATACGCAGTATTTT